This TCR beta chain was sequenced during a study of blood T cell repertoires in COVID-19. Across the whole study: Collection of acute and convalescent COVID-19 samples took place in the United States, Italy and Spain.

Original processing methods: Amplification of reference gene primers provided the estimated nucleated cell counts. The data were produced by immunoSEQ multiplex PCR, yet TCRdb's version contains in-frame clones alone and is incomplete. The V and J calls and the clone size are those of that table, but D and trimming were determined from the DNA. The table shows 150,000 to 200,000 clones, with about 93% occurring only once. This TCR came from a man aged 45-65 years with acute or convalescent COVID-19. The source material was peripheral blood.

The CDR3 spells CAWSRGTGNQPQHF. The CDR3 bases are TGTGCCTGGAGTCGGGGGACAGGCAATCAGCCCCAGCATTTT. The gene calls are TRBV30 and TRBJ1-5; TRBD1 matches at 7 bases. This CDR3 is built from 14 residues. In germline, CDR1 is GTSNPN, CDR2 SVGIG (reference sequence). V was pared by 2 bases and J by 2 bases, with 3 bases of the junction left unmatched.